The 29 T cell receptor beta chains below all came from one sample that was sequenced in a study of blood T cell repertoires in COVID-19. Repertoires were generated with immunoSEQ multiplex PCR, while TCRdb's copy carries only in-frame clones and drops some. This repertoire shows roughly 64,000 clones, about 70% found once; its top ten account for less than 6%. The sample taken for sequencing was peripheral blood. The receptor source for this set is a human donor in a cohort sampled during active COVID-19.

The rearrangement joins TRBV3-1 (or the pseudogene TRBV3-2) to TRBJ2-2; 11 bases agree with TRBD2. Germline CDR1 LGHDT, CDR2 YNNKEL (reference sequence). Losses at the gene ends were 2 bases for V and 5 bases for J; bases not matched to a gene: 7. The CDR3 is 17 amino acids. The CDR3 DNA sequence: TGTGCCAGCAGCCAAACGAAACTAGCGGGGGTTACCGGGGAGCTGTTTTTT. It encodes CASSQTKLAGVTGELFF.

This clone was detected a few times. This rearrangement joins TRBV2 to TRBJ2-1; 14 bases are a match to TRBD2. CDR3 size: 15 residues. Germline trimming cut 8 bases from V and 10 bases from J; bases unmatched to any gene: 10. The germline V gene has CDR1 SNHLY and CDR2 FYNNEI. The CDR3 loop is CASAQTSGGAGEQFF. CDR3 bases: TGTGCCAGCGCCCAGACTAGCGGGGGGGCGGGAGAGCAGTTCTTC.

For the CDR3, the DNA is TGTGCCAGCAGTCCCTGGCGGGGGGGCCCCGGGGAGCTGTTTTTT. Its protein is CASSPWRGGPGELFF. V is TRBV6-2 or TRBV6-3 and J is TRBJ2-2, with 9 bases that match TRBD2. Germline CDR1 MNHEY, CDR2 SVGEGT. The CDR3 covers 15 residues. The V gene end was trimmed by 5 bases and the J gene end by 6 bases; junction bases not matched to a gene: 7.

The chain links TRBV28 to TRBJ1-6; 11 bases line up with TRBD1. J lost 9 bases, V lost 10 bases, and 8 bases had no gene match. Germline V gene lookup returns CDR1 MDHEN and CDR2 SYDVKM. There are 14 residues in the CDR3. The DNA for the CDR3 is TGTGCCATCCGACTCGGGACAGGGGGTTCACCCCTCCACTTT. As protein: CAIRLGTGGSPLHF.

This chain links TRBV2 with TRBJ1-2, with D unclear. In germline, CDR1 is SNHLY, CDR2 FYNNEI. Deletions cut 2 bases from V and 4 bases from J, with 11 bases between. This CDR3 region has 14 residues. The DNA for the CDR3 is TGTGCCAGCAGTGAAAACCCAACGGGCTATGGCTACACCTTC. Translating it yields CASSENPTGYGYTF.

The chain links TRBV7-9 to TRBJ1-3; no reliable D call. Deletions cut 3 bases from V and 7 bases from J, with 7 bases between. Germline V gives CDR1 SEHNR, CDR2 FQNEAQ (reference sequence). The CDR3 sequence is 12 residues long. The CDR3, as DNA: TGTGCCAGCAGCTTGCGAGGTAACACCATATATTTT. Translation gives CASSLRGNTIYF.

The chain has TRBV19 and TRBJ1-1; D not certain. This CDR3 contains 14 residues. V gave up 10 bases and J gave up 3 bases, with 18 bases separating them. CDR1 is LNHDA and CDR2 is SQIVND in the germline V gene (reference sequence). The CDR3 nucleotides read TGTGCCACCGCCGAGACTATCTATGACACTGAAGCTTTCTTT. Protein: CATAETIYDTEAFF.

V usage is TRBV30 and J usage is TRBJ2-7; TRBD1 matches at 10 bases. CDR3 length: 14 amino acids. The V and J ends lost 2 bases and 5 bases, in that order; junction bases with no gene match: 6. Germline V lookup: CDR1 GTSNPN, CDR2 SVGIG (reference sequence). The CDR3 loop reads CAWSPGQGTHEQYF. The CDR3 nucleotides are TGTGCCTGGAGTCCGGGACAGGGGACCCACGAGCAGTACTTC.

The gene calls are TRBV6-6 and TRBJ2-1, with a possible D match to TRBD1 (6 bases). There are 14 residues in the CDR3. V lost 6 bases to trimming and J lost 3 bases, with 12 bases between them. The germline V gene encodes CDR1 MNHNY and CDR2 SVGAGI (reference sequence). The CDR3 loop reads CASSTGRLYNEQFF. Here the CDR3 DNA reads TGTGCCAGCAGCACAGGGCGCCTCTACAATGAGCAGTTCTTC.

CDR3 nucleotide sequence: TGTGCCAGCAGCTTGTCAGGTCTGACCACTGAAGCTTTCTTT. Encoded protein: CASSLSGLTTEAFF. The rearrangement uses TRBV5-5 and TRBJ1-1; D ambiguous. CDR3 length: 14 residues. Germline CDR1 and CDR2: SGHKS and YYEKEE (reference sequence). V dropped 1 base and J dropped 4 bases, with 11 bases sitting between them.

This clone was seen many times. The chain links TRBV28 to TRBJ1-2, with a possible D match to TRBD1 (5 bases). The V gene lost 8 bases and the J gene lost 1 base, with 20 bases spanning the gap. This CDR3 has 16 residues. Germline V gives CDR1 MDHEN, CDR2 SYDVKM. CDR3 DNA sequence: TGTGCCAGCGCTCACGCCGGCCGACAGCTTAACTATGGCTACACCTTC. Amino acids: CASAHAGRQLNYGYTF.

This clone was seen ten or more times. The V call is TRBV19, the J call TRBJ1-2; the match to TRBD1 covers 7 bases. The V gene end was trimmed by 5 bases and the J gene end by 4 bases; junction bases not matched to a gene: 4. Germline CDR1 reads LNHDA; CDR2 reads SQIVND (reference sequence). There are 13 residues in the CDR3. CDR3 in DNA: TGTGCCAGTAGTGTACAGGGGCCCTATGGCTACACCTTC. Translated: CASSVQGPYGYTF.

CDR3 in amino acids: CASRPSGGNYNEQFF. The DNA of the CDR3 is TGTGCCAGCAGACCTTCCGGGGGTAACTACAATGAGCAGTTCTTC. V and J are TRBV6-2 or TRBV6-3 and TRBJ2-1; TRBD2 might be the D (6 bases). The CDR3 loop spans 15 amino acids. V was pared by 6 bases and J by 3 bases, with 15 bases between. Germline values: CDR1 MNHEY, CDR2 SVGEGT.

This chain links TRBV19 with TRBJ2-3; 9 bases match TRBD2. CDR1 is LNHDA, CDR2 SQIVND, per germline (reference sequence). The CDR3 spans 13 residues. After removal of 7 bases from V and 7 bases from J, the junction contained 6 bases not matched to a gene. This chain's CDR3 is CASMAGGLHTQYF. CDR3 coding DNA: TGTGCCAGTATGGCGGGGGGGCTTCATACGCAGTATTTT.

The chain employs TRBV7-9 and TRBJ2-5; 7 bases line up with TRBD1. This CDR3 region has 18 residues. Germline V gene lookup returns CDR1 SEHNR and CDR2 FQNEAQ (reference sequence). The ends lost 5 bases at V and 5 bases at J; junction bases unmatched: 20. In DNA, the CDR3 is TGTGCCAGCAGCAGGGGACAGCAACAAAGATTCTTCGGGGAGACCCAGTACTTC. Protein product: CASSRGQQQRFFGETQYF.

The chain uses TRBV18 and TRBJ2-3, with 9 bases that match TRBD2. V was clipped by 1 base and J by 1 base; unmatched bases: 6. The CDR3 loop spans 17 amino acids. The V gene's germline CDR1 is KGHSH and CDR2 LQKENI. In DNA, the CDR3 is TGTGCCAGCTCACCACGACCTAGCGGGGCGGGCACAGATACGCAGTATTTT. Translating gives CASSPRPSGAGTDTQYF.

The CDR3: CASRITEVGTQYF. For the CDR3, the DNA is TGTGCCAGCAGAATAACAGAAGTCGGGACCCAGTACTTC. This sequence joins TRBV2 and TRBJ2-5; D is unclear. Germline lookup yields CDR1 SNHLY and CDR2 FYNNEI. Trimming left V 6 bases short and J 7 bases short, with 15 bases between. The CDR3 contains 13 residues.

The chain combines TRBV21-1 with TRBJ1-2; TRBD1 reflects the table's D call only, with no check against the DNA. TRBV21-1 is a pseudogene locus. This CDR3 spans 13 amino acids. CDR3 DNA sequence: TGTGCCAGCAGCAAAGGGACAGGGGTATGCTACACCTTC. Protein sequence: CASSKGTGVCYTF.

The chain employs TRBV20-1 and TRBJ2-5; 10 nucleotides line up with TRBD2. Germline assignment: CDR1 DFQATT and CDR2 SNEGSKA (reference sequence). Germline trimming cut 3 bases from V and 4 bases from J; bases unmatched to any gene: 8. CDR3 length: 15 residues. CDR3 sequence reads: CSASPPSGGGETQYF. The CDR3 bases are TGCAGTGCTAGTCCGCCTAGCGGGGGAGGAGAGACCCAGTACTTC.

The chain joins TRBV18 to TRBJ1-1; D is perhaps TRBD1 (5 bases). V was clipped by 2 bases and J by 6 bases, with 13 bases between them. Germline V gene sequence: CDR1 KGHSH, CDR2 LQKENI. The CDR3 loop spans 14 amino acids. The CDR3 sequence: CASSPLSRASEAFF. The CDR3 nucleotides are TGTGCCAGCTCACCATTATCCAGGGCTTCTGAAGCTTTCTTT.

This clone was seen a few times. The rearrangement links TRBV28 to TRBJ2-2, with 7 nucleotides matching TRBD1. The CDR3 contains 15 residues. In germline, CDR1 is MDHEN, CDR2 SYDVKM. The V gene end was trimmed by 7 bases and the J gene end by 1 base; junction bases not matched to a gene: 6. The CDR3 sequence is CASTSPGGNTGELFF. CDR3 DNA: TGTGCCAGCACTAGCCCAGGGGGGAACACCGGGGAGCTGTTTTTT.

V gene TRBV19 combines with J gene TRBJ1-5; 7 bases agree with TRBD1. After removal of 7 bases from V and 9 bases from J, the junction contained 6 bases not matched to a gene. CDR1 and CDR2 (germline): LNHDA, SQIVND (reference sequence). The CDR3 totals 12 residues. CDR3 sequence: CASNDRARPQHF. The CDR3 DNA follows: TGTGCCAGTAACGACAGGGCTCGGCCCCAGCATTTT.

This clone was seen a few times. V is TRBV6-2 or TRBV6-3 and J is TRBJ2-3; possibly TRBD2 for D (6 bases). Germline V CDR1 and CDR2: MNHEY, SVGEGT. V gave up 3 bases and J gave up 8 bases, with 12 bases separating them. CDR3 length: 13 residues. Here the CDR3 DNA reads TGTGCCAGCAGTTATGGTGGAGCGGGTACGCAGTATTTT. Its protein is CASSYGGAGTQYF.

The chain combines TRBV30 with TRBJ2-5, with 8 bases fitting TRBD2. The germline V gene has CDR1 GTSNPN and CDR2 SVGIG (reference sequence). V shed 3 bases and J 2 bases; nucleotides not matched to a gene: 14. This CDR3 contains 17 residues. DNA of the CDR3: TGTGCCTGGAGCCGGGGGGGCCTAGGCGGGCGGCAAGAGACCCAGTACTTC. Translation: CAWSRGGLGGRQETQYF.

The chain employs TRBV7-9 and TRBJ1-2, with 7 nucleotides matching TRBD1. The CDR3 is 18 residues long. V lost 5 bases and J lost 1; bases outside the gene matches: 16. The germline CDR1 and CDR2 sequences are SEHNR and FQNEAQ (reference sequence). This CDR3 reads CASSHRDRALPLNYGYTF. Here the CDR3 DNA reads TGTGCCAGCAGCCACCGCGACAGGGCCCTCCCACTTAACTATGGCTACACCTTC.

The V call is TRBV5-1, the J call TRBJ2-2; D uncertain. The germline gives CDR1 SGHRS, CDR2 YFSETQ. V was clipped by 3 bases and J by 5 bases, with 17 bases between them. The CDR3 is made up of 16 amino acids. The CDR3 protein is CASSSSGRRVTGELFF. Here the CDR3 DNA reads TGCGCCAGCAGCTCCTCCGGCAGGCGTGTTACCGGGGAGCTGTTTTTT.

The chain links TRBV5-4 to TRBJ1-1; D possibly corresponds to TRBD1 (6 bases). The CDR3 has 14 residues. Looked up from germline, CDR1 is SGHNT and CDR2 is YYREEE (reference sequence). V was clipped by 4 bases and J by 4 bases, with 14 bases between them. The DNA for the CDR3 is TGTGCCAGCAGCCTACAGGGTGCGGGCACTGAAGCTTTCTTT. Translating it yields CASSLQGAGTEAFF.

This chain joins TRBV20-1 and TRBJ2-3, with a weak D call TRBD1 (6 bases). The CDR3 loop spans 14 amino acids. V was shortened by 3 bases and J by 6 bases, with 16 bases between the two germline ends. Germline CDR1 DFQATT, CDR2 SNEGSKA (reference sequence). CDR3 protein: CSASSGTRTDTQYF. The CDR3, as DNA: TGCAGTGCTAGTTCTGGGACACGGACGGATACGCAGTATTTT.

CDR3 sequence (DNA): TGTGCCAGCAGCCAGGAAACTAGAGCTGTCGGGACCCAGTACTTC. As protein: CASSQETRAVGTQYF. The J gene is TRBJ2-5, the V gene TRBV3-1 (or the pseudogene TRBV3-2); the D gene is possibly TRBD2 (5 bases). Trimming removed 3 bases at V and 7 bases at J, with 18 bases between. The CDR3 runs 15 residues. Looked up from germline, CDR1 is LGHDT and CDR2 is YNNKEL (reference sequence).